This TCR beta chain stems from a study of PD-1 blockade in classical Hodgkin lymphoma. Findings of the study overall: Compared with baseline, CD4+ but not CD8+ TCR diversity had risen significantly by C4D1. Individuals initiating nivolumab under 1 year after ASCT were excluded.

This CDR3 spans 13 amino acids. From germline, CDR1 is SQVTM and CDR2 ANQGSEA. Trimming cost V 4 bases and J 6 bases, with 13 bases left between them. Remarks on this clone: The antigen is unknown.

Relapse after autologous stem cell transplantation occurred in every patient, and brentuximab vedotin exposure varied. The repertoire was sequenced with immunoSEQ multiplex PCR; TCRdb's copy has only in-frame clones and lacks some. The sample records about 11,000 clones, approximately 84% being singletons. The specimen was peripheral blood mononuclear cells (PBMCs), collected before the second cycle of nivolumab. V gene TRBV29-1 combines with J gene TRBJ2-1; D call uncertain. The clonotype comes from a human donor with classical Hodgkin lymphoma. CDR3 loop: CSVGPSVVNEQFF. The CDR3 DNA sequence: TGCAGCGTTGGCCCCTCCGTTGTCAATGAGCAGTTCTTC.